This note documents a single T cell receptor beta chain sequence. Its specificity is not known. The data are from a study of CD4+ T cells in melanoma. Study findings and constraints: A reported correlation linked neoantigen-specific CD4+ T cells to CD8+, macrophage and B cell function. In melanoma, neoantigen-specific CD4+ T cells reportedly differed in differentiation state.

Trimming removed 7 bases at V and 7 bases at J, with 19 bases between. Germline-derived CDR1 and CDR2 are MNHNS and SASEGT. This CDR3 is 14 amino acids long. Sequenced by immunoSEQ multiplex PCR; TCRdb stores in-frame clones only, minus some. The sample yields 11,000 to 15,000 clones, approximately 62% seen once. The TCR originated in a human donor with melanoma. Sequencing was done on a sample of cells from a culture (not recorded whether cultured in vitro). The chain is built from TRBV6-1 and TRBJ1-2; TRBD1 might be the D (5 bases). The CDR3 sequence: CASINIRGVRGYTF. The CDR3 DNA reads as TGTGCCAGCATTAACATTCGGGGGGTACGTGGCTACACCTTC.